The text below deals with one T cell receptor beta chain. The specificity of this receptor is unknown. No per-base quality is available; no much larger clone lies one base away. Data came from an Illumina HiSeq 1500. TCRdb redid the processing of the public reads, applying fastp at Q25 and MiXCR, and retained in-frame beta chains. Every distinct CDR3 protein forms one entry, paired with its most common genes and DNA. The sample records nearly 450,000 distinct CDR3 sequences, 31% of which are singletons. The leading ten clones occupy about an eighth of the sample. The germline V gene encodes CDR1 SGHTS and CDR2 YDEGEE. The CDR3 runs 15 residues from the cysteine to the phenylalanine. Of all the DNA, just the CDR3 is kept, 45 bases in frame from base 1. V is shortened by 3 bases, J by 1 base, and the region joining them spans 10 bases. The data were obtained in a study of T cell repertoires in cytomegalovirus infection (dated by TCRdb to the late 2010s). About the investigation overall: The HLA type of each donor mattered for the analysis, because public TCR beta signatures pointed to carriage of CMV infection along with the matching HLA type. Results and caveats for the whole study, not just this receptor: The ex vivo response was dominated by HLA-C-restricted CMV-specific TCR beta clonotypes, which also provided the single most frequent clonotype in two of eight donors. In both this cohort and an independent cohort of 350 or so donors, the cumulative frequency of public TCR beta family members distinguished carriers of CMV infection plus the relevant HLA type.

The rearrangement combines TRBV5-8 with TRBJ2-2, with the identity of the D gene unclear. The sequence came from a human donor in good health (CMV status not recorded). Some clones in this sample may be carry-over from other donors' samples. Sequences were obtained from PBMCs. The DNA sequence is given as TGTGCCAGCAGCTGGCGACGTCAGAACACCGGGGAGCTGTTTTTT. This sequence encodes CASSWRRQNTGELFF. Reference TRBV5-8 and TRBJ2-2 genes cover what lies past the CDR3, so the full variable domain is EAGVTQSPTHLIKTRGQQATLRCSPISGHTSVYWYQQALGLGLQFLLWYDEGEERNRGNFPPRFSGRQFPNYSSELNVNALELEDSALYLCASSWRRQNTGELFFGEGSRLTVL.